This entry is about one T cell receptor beta chain. Its specificity is not known. Germline assignment: CDR1 SGHDN and CDR2 FVKESK. The CDR3 length is 15 residues. Trimming stripped 1 base from V and 4 bases from J, with 13 bases between. The sample belongs to a study of neoadjuvant nivolumab and ipilimumab in lung cancer. Study information: Nivolumab 3 mg/kg was given days 1, 15 and 29, plus ipilimumab 1 mg/kg day 1 in combination.

Study-level findings and limits: Higher pretherapy blood TCR richness went with higher resected-tumor richness. TCR richness and clonality were higher in tumors than adjacent uninvolved lung.

Sequencing was performed with immunoSEQ multiplex PCR; in TCRdb, only in-frame clones are kept and a portion is missing. The data show approximately 12,000 clones, about two thirds seen once. This specimen was peripheral blood, taken after neoadjuvant nivolumab, alone or with ipilimumab, at or shortly before surgery. This sequence originates from an adult with non-small cell lung cancer. The chain carries TRBV14 and TRBJ1-2, with D perhaps matching TRBD1 (6 bases). The CDR3 sequence is CASSQGSGAIYGYTF. The DNA for the CDR3 is TGTGCCAGCAGCCAAGGGTCAGGGGCGATCTATGGCTACACCTTC.